This entry lists 5 T cell receptor beta chains sequenced from one sample in a study of cytomegalovirus exposure and HLA in healthy donors. It was with 60 Vbeta and 13 Jbeta primers that the PCR ran. Repertoires were generated with immunoSEQ multiplex PCR, while TCRdb's copy carries only in-frame clones and drops some. This table holds roughly 160,000 clones, 75% to 90% found once. The sample consisted of PBMCs. The receptor set was obtained from a male donor in good health and CMV-seronegative.

The chain is built from TRBV4-1 and TRBJ1-4; D remains ambiguous. Trimming cost V 1 base and J 4 bases, with 7 bases left between them. The germline V gene has CDR1 MGHRA and CDR2 YSYEKL. The CDR3 has 14 amino acids. The CDR3 spells CASSQVQLNEKLFF. Written as DNA, the CDR3 is TGCGCCAGCAGCCAAGTACAGCTTAATGAAAAACTGTTTTTT.

The chain carries TRBV7-9 and TRBJ1-4, with a tentative D call TRBD1 (6 bases). V dropped 5 bases and J dropped 7 bases, with 14 bases sitting between them. The CDR3 runs to 14 residues. Looked up from germline, CDR1 is SEHNR and CDR2 is FQNEAQ (reference sequence). The CDR3 spells CASSTDRRGEKLFF. For the CDR3, the DNA is TGTGCCAGCAGCACGGACAGAAGGGGTGAAAAACTGTTTTTT.

The rearrangement uses TRBV4-2 and TRBJ2-7, with 11 positions matching TRBD2. This CDR3 contains 15 residues. In germline, CDR1 is LGHNA, CDR2 YNFKEQ. With V trimmed by 4 bases and J by 2 bases, 4 bases remained unmatched. CDR3 nucleotides: TGTGCCAGCAGCCCAGCGGGACTAGCGGCCTACGAGCAGTACTTC. Its translation is CASSPAGLAAYEQYF.

V and J are TRBV27 and TRBJ2-3, with 7 bases matching TRBD1. CDR3 length: 15 residues. The V gene end was trimmed by 6 bases and the J gene end by 0 bases; junction bases not matched to a gene: 6. Germline loops: CDR1 MNHEY, CDR2 SMNVEV (reference sequence). DNA of the CDR3: TGTGCCAGCAGCCGACAGGGTTGGAGCACAGATACGCAGTATTTT. This translates into CASSRQGWSTDTQYF.

This clone appeared a few times. This chain connects TRBV19 to TRBJ2-3; 7 bases agree with TRBD2. The CDR3 loop spans 15 amino acids. Germline trimming cut 3 bases from V and 7 bases from J; bases unmatched to any gene: 10. Germline lookup yields CDR1 LNHDA and CDR2 SQIVND (reference sequence). The CDR3 DNA reads TGTGCCAGTAGTATGCTCTCGGGGCGGGGGAATACGCAGTATTTT. Translating gives CASSMLSGRGNTQYF. Complete variable domain (other parts from reference TRBV19 and TRBJ2-3): DGGITQSPKYLFRKEGQNVTLSCEQNLNHDAMYWYRQDPGQGLRLIYYSQIVNDFQKGDIAEGYSVSREKKESFPLTVTSAQKNPTAFYLCASSMLSGRGNTQYFGPGTRLTVL.